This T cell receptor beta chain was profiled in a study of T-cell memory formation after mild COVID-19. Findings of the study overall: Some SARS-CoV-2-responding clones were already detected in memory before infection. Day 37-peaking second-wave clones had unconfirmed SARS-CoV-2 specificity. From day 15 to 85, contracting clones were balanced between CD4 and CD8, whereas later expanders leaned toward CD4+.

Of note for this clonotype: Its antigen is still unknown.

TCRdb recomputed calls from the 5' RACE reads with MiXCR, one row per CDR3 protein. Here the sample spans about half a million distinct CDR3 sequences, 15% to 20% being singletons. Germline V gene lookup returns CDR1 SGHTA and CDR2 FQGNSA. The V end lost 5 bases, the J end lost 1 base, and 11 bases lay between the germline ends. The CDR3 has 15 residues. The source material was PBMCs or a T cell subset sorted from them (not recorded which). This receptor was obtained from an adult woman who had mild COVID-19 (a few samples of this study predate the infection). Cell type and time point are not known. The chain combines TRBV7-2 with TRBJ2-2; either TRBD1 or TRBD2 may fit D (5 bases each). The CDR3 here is CASSPQRGNTGELFF. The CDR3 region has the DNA TGTGCCAGCAGCCCGCAGAGGGGGAACACCGGGGAGCTGTTTTTT. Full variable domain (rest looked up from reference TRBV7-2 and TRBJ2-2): GAGVSQSPSNKVTEKGKDVELRCDPISGHTALYWYRQSLGQGLEFLIYFQGNSAPDKSGLPSDRFSAERTGGSVSTLTIQRTQQEDSAVYLCASSPQRGNTGELFFGEGSRLTVL.